Listed below are T cell receptor beta chains from one sample, sequenced in a study of cytomegalovirus exposure and HLA in healthy donors. Measured with immunoSEQ multiplex PCR; TCRdb has only the in-frame clones, and not every one. The table includes about 84,000 clones, around 78% detected once. The sequencing sample was made of PBMCs. The receptors here all came from a male donor in good health and CMV-seropositive. The CDR3 runs from the conserved cysteine through the conserved F or W. Size is stated for part of the rows, as once, few or many counts, or as a class when the clone is expanded.

>TRBV6-4|many|TRBJ2-4
CASSGDSGSDIQYF
>TRBV28|once|TRBJ2-3
CASSESGRGTTDTQYF
>TRBV5-1|-|TRBJ2-5
CASSLLGGGQETQYF
>TRBV6-1|-|TRBJ1-4
CASSTRAATNEKLFF
>TRBV2|-|TRBJ2-7
CASSPAGAGVGEQYF
>TRBV9|-|TRBJ2-2
CASSVFAAGVRAGELFF
>TRBV21-1|-|TRBJ2-7
CARKPGQVYEQYF
>TRBV10-3|-|TRBJ1-2
CAISSGGAVANGYTF
>TRBV28|-|TRBJ2-1
CASSKPGIQNEQFF
>TRBV27|few|TRBJ1-2
CASRQGTGGYTF
>TRBV6-5|-|TRBJ1-2
CASSYLGSYGYTF
>TRBV7-2|-|TRBJ2-1
CASSSRFEQFF
>TRBV5-1|-|TRBJ2-5
CASSLGPDRKETQYF
>TRBV18|-|TRBJ2-1
CASSPGQAIYNEQFF
>TRBV4-1|-|TRBJ1-4
CASSQVSSATNEKLFF
>TRBV6-5|-|TRBJ1-5
CASSYRQGASQPQHF
>TRBV28|-|TRBJ1-5
CASSTYGTGKQPQHF
>TRBV7-3|once|TRBJ2-5
CASSFKGAKTQYF